This T cell receptor beta chain originates from a study of blood T cell repertoires in COVID-19. Overall study: Spain, Italy and the United States supplied samples that represented acute and convalescent COVID-19. PBMCs, B-cell-depleted T cells, or T cells were the source of the cDNA or gDNA that made up the material.

In the source study's methods: Amplification of reference gene primers provided the estimated nucleated cell counts. Some clones are missing from TCRdb's copy, which holds only in-frame ones; the method was immunoSEQ multiplex PCR. Clone size and V and J calls were adopted from that table, with D and trimming inferred from the DNA. The data contain about 74,000 clones, roughly four fifths of them seen just once; the ten biggest clones take up more than 15%. The CDR3 runs to 16 residues. Germline V gene sequence: CDR1 MNHNY, CDR2 SVGAGI (reference sequence). The trim removed 0 bases at V and 0 bases at J, leaving 2 bases unmatched.

The sample taken for sequencing was peripheral blood. The V gene is TRBV6-6, the J gene TRBJ2-1; 7 nucleotides align to TRBD2. The clonotype comes from a man aged 70-80 years with active or convalescent COVID-19. The CDR3 protein is CASSYSSGISYNEQFF. The CDR3 DNA follows: TGTGCCAGCAGTTACTCCAGCGGGATCTCCTACAATGAGCAGTTCTTC.